The clone carrying this T cell receptor beta chain has a handful of counts. This sample was included in a study of PD-L1 blockade in urothelial cancer. Study-level information: In tumor samples, T cells numbered a median of around 1,500.

V lost 11 bases and J 3 bases, leaving 16 bases between the germline ends. The CDR3 extends over 13 amino acids. Germline V CDR1 and CDR2: MNHGY, SAAAGT. Profiling relied on immunoSEQ multiplex PCR, and the TCRdb table lists in-frame clones only, not all of them. The top ten clones hold 8% to 9.5% of a sample with fewer than 45,000 clones, roughly a third of them seen once. The chain uses TRBV6-8 and TRBJ1-1; D perhaps matches TRBD1 (5 bases). Material: tumor tissue, obtained before atezolizumab (anti-PD-L1) treatment. The receptor comes from a man aged 55 to 69 with urothelial cancer. CDR3 loop: CAVRRGGDTEAFF. The CDR3 DNA follows: TGTGCCGTCAGGAGGGGCGGTGACACTGAAGCTTTCTTT.